These 25 T cell receptor beta chains came from one sample sequenced in a study of Graves' ophthalmopathy and Graves' hyperthyroidism. RNA transcripts yielded amplified TCR beta CDR3 regions. HTBI primers were used in a first-round RT-PCR, which preceded a second-round multiplex PCR. In TCRdb, the multiplex PCR reads were re-called with MiXCR into one record per CDR3 protein. The sample includes fewer than 600,000 distinct CDR3 sequences, approximately 15% of them seen just once. The material sequenced was blood. Every receptor here comes from a woman aged 25 to 39 with Graves' ophthalmopathy.

In this sample, this clonotype turned up many times. The CDR3 bases are TGTGCCATCAGTCACCGGGACAGGGGGTATACTGAAGCTTTCTTT. Translating it yields CAISHRDRGYTEAFF. The V and J genes are TRBV10-3 and TRBJ1-1; 11 nucleotides line up with TRBD1. V was pared by 5 bases and J by 5 bases, with 7 bases of the junction left unmatched. The CDR3 loop spans 15 amino acids. CDR1 and CDR2 (germline): ENHRY, SYGVKD.

As regards this clonotype: This may stem from a read error, because a much larger clone lies one nucleotide away. The chain recombines TRBV19 with TRBJ2-2; a possible D gene is TRBD2 (5 bases). CDR1 is LNHDA and CDR2 is SQIVND in the germline V gene (reference sequence). The CDR3 length is 14 residues. CDR3 protein: CASSLFYDTGELCF. CDR3 sequence (DNA): TGTGCCAGTAGCCTATTTTACGACACCGGGGAGCTGTGTTTT.

This clonotype was observed at least ten times. The chain combines TRBV29-1 with TRBJ1-2, with D possibly being TRBD1 (6 bases). The CDR3 consists of 14 residues. CDR1 and CDR2 from the germline V gene are SQVTM and ANQGSEA. The V end lost 1 base, the J end lost 4 bases, and 13 bases lay between the germline ends. This CDR3 is CSVEGGGIGYGYTF. The CDR3 DNA sequence: TGCAGCGTTGAAGGCGGGGGCATCGGCTATGGCTACACCTTC.

This clonotype was counted ten times or more. The chain carries TRBV12-3 or TRBV12-4 and TRBJ1-1; 8 nucleotides agree with TRBD1. CDR3 length: 12 residues. V lost 5 bases, J lost 11 bases, and 7 bases stayed unmatched. The CDR3 DNA reads as TGTGCCAGCAGTCCCGGGACAGGCGGGGCTTTCTTT. This sequence encodes CASSPGTGGAFF.

Worth noting for this clonotype: This may be a read error, as it is one base from a much larger clone. The chain is built from TRBV12-3 or TRBV12-4 and TRBJ2-7; D remains unclear. The CDR3 spans 12 residues. V was pared by 3 bases and J by 6 bases, with 9 bases between. The DNA of the CDR3 is TGTGCCAGCAGTTTTGATGTCCGCGAGCAGTACTTC. It is translated as CASSFDVREQYF.

Many counts were recorded for this clonotype. The gene calls are TRBV28 and TRBJ1-5; D remains unclear. Trimming removed 3 bases at V and 11 bases at J, with 11 bases between. Germline values: CDR1 MDHEN, CDR2 SYDVKM. CDR3 size: 12 residues. CDR3 amino acids: CASSLGPGTQHF. DNA for the CDR3: TGTGCCAGCAGTTTGGGTCCCGGTACCCAGCATTTT.

This clonotype was counted between two and nine times. The chain recombines TRBV28 with TRBJ2-5; D is perhaps TRBD2 (5 bases). The CDR3 totals 13 residues. Germline lookup yields CDR1 MDHEN and CDR2 SYDVKM. The V end was cut by 6 bases, the J end by 2 bases, with 10 bases between. The CDR3 DNA reads TGTGCCAGCAGGACCTGGACTCAAGAGACCCAGTACTTC. Translated: CASRTWTQETQYF.

The rearrangement uses TRBV20-1 and TRBJ2-5, with D possibly being TRBD1 (6 bases). V lost 5 bases, J lost 5 bases, and 12 bases lay in between. The CDR3 runs 12 residues. Germline CDR1 reads DFQATT; CDR2 reads SNEGSKA (reference sequence). Written as DNA, the CDR3 is TGCAGTGCTCAGGGGCTCGAGGAGACCCAGTACTTC. Its translation: CSAQGLEETQYF.

There are many counts of this clonotype. The chain combines TRBV4-1 with TRBJ1-2; perhaps TRBD1 as D (6 bases). V lost 0 bases and J lost 4, with 9 bases in between. The CDR3 has 14 residues. Per the germline V gene, CDR1 is MGHRA and CDR2 is YSYEKL. CDR3 DNA sequence: TGCGCCAGCAGCCAAGAGGACAGATCCTATGGCTACACCTTC. Protein: CASSQEDRSYGYTF.

This clonotype occurred many times. The chain employs TRBV20-1 and TRBJ1-1; D may be TRBD1 (5 bases). The CDR3 length is 12 residues. Trimming removed 2 bases at V and 5 bases at J, with 9 bases between. The germline gives CDR1 DFQATT, CDR2 SNEGSKA (reference sequence). As DNA, the CDR3 is TGCAGTGCTAGACAGGGCGGAACTGAAGCTTTCTTT. It encodes CSARQGGTEAFF.

The chain has TRBV6-1 and TRBJ2-5; possible D gene TRBD1, 5 bases. CDR1 and CDR2 from the germline V gene are MNHNS and SASEGT. The V gene lost 0 bases and the J gene lost 1 base, with 9 bases spanning the gap. The CDR3 spans 15 residues. CDR3 DNA sequence: TGTGCCAGCAGTGAAGCTCAAGGGGCCCAAGAGACCCAGTACTTC. This encodes CASSEAQGAQETQYF.

This clonotype was seen many times. The chain combines TRBV7-2 with TRBJ1-2; weak D call: TRBD1 (5 bases). Germline CDR1 SGHTA, CDR2 FQGNSA. Deletions cut 4 bases from V and 8 bases from J, with 17 bases between. CDR3 length equals 14 residues. CDR3 sequence: CASSYTPGGDGYTF. CDR3 in DNA: TGTGCCAGCAGCTACACCCCCGGGGGTGACGGCTACACCTTC.

This clonotype was recorded at least ten times. This chain connects TRBV2 to TRBJ1-5; 7 bases match TRBD1. CDR3 size: 12 residues. Germline V gene data show CDR1 as SNHLY and CDR2 as FYNNEI. The V segment lost 10 bases and the J segment 9 bases; nucleotides outside the gene matches: 9. CDR3 region: CANRGGGLPQHF. In DNA form, the CDR3 reads TGTGCCAACAGGGGAGGGGGCTTGCCCCAGCATTTT.

V gene TRBV7-6 combines with J gene TRBJ2-2; 10 nucleotides agree with TRBD1. Trimming cost V 4 bases and J 4 bases; bases outside gene matches: 3. The CDR3 is made up of 15 amino acids. Germline CDR1 reads SGHVS; CDR2 reads FNYEAQ. CDR3 protein: CASSSGQGFTGELFF. DNA for the CDR3: TGTGCCAGCAGCTCGGGACAGGGGTTCACCGGGGAGCTGTTTTTT.

In this sample, this clonotype turned up a few times. V and J are TRBV11-2 and TRBJ2-7; D is ambiguous. The V end was cut by 3 bases, the J end by 2 bases, with 14 bases between. CDR1 is SGHAT and CDR2 is FQNNGV in the germline V gene. The CDR3 totals 15 residues. DNA for the CDR3: TGTGCCAGCAGCTTTCGTACAGACCCAACCTACGAGCAGTACTTC. The encoded protein is CASSFRTDPTYEQYF. The full variable domain, its missing parts supplied by reference TRBV11-2 and TRBJ2-7, is EAGVAQSPRYKIIEKRQSVAFWCNPISGHATLYWYQQILGQGPKLLIQFQNNGVVDDSQLPKDRFSAERLKGVDSTLKIQPAKLEDSAVYLCASSFRTDPTYEQYFGPGTRLTVT.

This clonotype has a count of ten or more. This chain connects TRBV6-2 or TRBV6-3 to TRBJ2-7, with 8 bases aligning to TRBD2. V lost 6 bases, J lost 1 base, and 8 bases stayed unmatched. CDR1 and CDR2 (germline): MNHEY, SVGEGT. CDR3 length: 15 amino acids. CDR3 DNA sequence: TGTGCCAGCAGCCGGGGGGCTAGCGGGTCCTACGAGCAGTACTTC. Translating gives CASSRGASGSYEQYF.

The chain is built from TRBV12-3 or TRBV12-4 and TRBJ2-6; D possibly corresponds to TRBD2 (6 bases). V lost 0 bases to trimming and J lost 0 bases, with 12 bases between them. CDR3 length: 18 amino acids. CDR3 sequence: CASSLARGRSSGANVLTF. CDR3 in DNA: TGTGCCAGCAGTTTAGCGCGGGGCCGGAGCTCTGGGGCCAACGTCCTGACTTTC.

The table lists this clonotype with many counts. V gene TRBV5-4 combines with J gene TRBJ2-5; 9 bases align to TRBD2. This CDR3 spans 15 amino acids. Germline V gene sequence: CDR1 SGHNT, CDR2 YYREEE (reference sequence). The V segment lost 4 bases and the J segment 2 bases; nucleotides outside the gene matches: 6. The CDR3 nucleotides are TGTGCCAGCAGCCGACTAGCGGACATACAAGAGACCCAGTACTTC. The encoded protein is CASSRLADIQETQYF. The variable domain in full, with the rest retrieved from reference TRBV5-4 and TRBJ2-5, is ETGVTQSPTHLIKTRGQQVTLRCSSQSGHNTVSWYQQALGQGPQFIFQYYREEENGRGNFPPRFSGLQFPNYSSELNVNALELDDSALYLCASSRLADIQETQYFGPGTRLLVL.

This sequence joins TRBV25-1 and TRBJ1-3; D may be TRBD1 (6 bases). Germline V gene lookup returns CDR1 MGHDK and CDR2 SYGVNS. The V gene lost 0 bases and the J gene lost 4 bases, with 10 bases spanning the gap. The length of the CDR3 is 15 residues. For the CDR3, the DNA is TGTGCCAGCAGTGAATATGGGGGGCCGGGAAACACCATATATTTT. Encoded protein: CASSEYGGPGNTIYF. The complete variable domain, with remaining parts taken from reference TRBV25-1 and TRBJ1-3, reads EADIYQTPRYLVIGTGKKITLECSQTMGHDKMYWYQQDPGMELHLIHYSYGVNSTEKGDLSSESTVSRIRTEHFPLTLESARPSHTSQYLCASSEYGGPGNTIYFGEGSWLTVV.

The count of this clonotype is one. The J gene is TRBJ2-5, the V gene TRBV6-2 or TRBV6-3; D assignment may be TRBD1 or TRBD2 (6 bases each). Germline loops: CDR1 MNHEY, CDR2 SVGEGT. Between the trimmed V and J ends, which lost 0 bases and 1 base, there was a span of 24 bases. The length of the CDR3 is 20 residues. The CDR3 is CASSYSRGRMEGQVQETQYF. The CDR3, as DNA: TGTGCCAGCAGTTACTCACGGGGGCGAATGGAAGGACAAGTCCAAGAGACCCAGTACTTC.

About this clonotype: A clone one base away is much larger, so this may be a read error. The rearrangement uses TRBV5-1 and TRBJ2-5, with a tentative D call TRBD1 (5 bases). CDR1 is SGHRS, CDR2 YFSETQ, per germline. The CDR3 has 14 residues. The germline V and J ends were trimmed by 7 bases and 4 bases, with 17 bases remaining between them. In DNA, the CDR3 is TGCGCCAGCGGACGGGTCAGGGCCGCAGAGACCCAGTACTTC. It encodes CASGRVRAAETQYF. Using reference TRBV5-1 and TRBJ2-5 for the parts outside the CDR3, the full variable domain is KAGVTQTPRYLIKTRGQQVTLSCSPISGHRSVSWYQQTPGQGLQFLFEYFSETQRNKGNFPGRFSGRQFSNSRSEMNVSTLELGDSALYLCASGRVRAAETQYFGPGTRLLVL.

This clonotype has ten or more counts. The rearrangement links TRBV12-3 or TRBV12-4 to TRBJ1-5, with D perhaps matching TRBD1 (6 bases). This CDR3 is 14 amino acids long. V lost 5 bases and J 5 bases, leaving 13 bases between the germline ends. The CDR3 loop reads CASSADRIDQPQHF. Here the CDR3 DNA reads TGTGCCAGCAGTGCGGACAGAATTGATCAGCCCCAGCATTTT.

This clonotype has a count of ten or more. The chain uses TRBV28 and TRBJ1-1; 7 nucleotides line up with TRBD1. CDR1 and CDR2 from the germline V gene are MDHEN and SYDVKM. The V segment lost 6 bases and the J segment 6 bases; nucleotides outside the gene matches: 4. The CDR3 is 12 amino acids. DNA of the CDR3: TGTGCCAGCAGCCCGGACAGGCCTGAAGCTTTCTTT. Translation: CASSPDRPEAFF.

V and J are TRBV20-1 and TRBJ2-5, with TRBD2 matching 9 bases. The CDR3 spans 15 residues. Germline CDR1 and CDR2: DFQATT and SNEGSKA (reference sequence). With 3 bases clipped from V and 4 bases from J, the junction kept 9 bases outside the gene matches. The CDR3 DNA reads TGCAGTGCTAGTCTTGGCGGGGGGGATACAGAGACCCAGTACTTC. Its translation is CSASLGGGDTETQYF.

This clonotype was found a few times. This chain connects TRBV27 to TRBJ2-1; TRBD2 matches 7 bases. J was trimmed by 6 bases and V by 5 bases; bases with no gene match: 10. The CDR3 totals 15 residues. The germline gives CDR1 MNHEY, CDR2 SMNVEV (reference sequence). The CDR3 reads CASSLRDYMTNEQFF. The CDR3 nucleotides are TGTGCCAGCAGTCTCCGGGACTACATGACCAATGAGCAGTTCTTC.